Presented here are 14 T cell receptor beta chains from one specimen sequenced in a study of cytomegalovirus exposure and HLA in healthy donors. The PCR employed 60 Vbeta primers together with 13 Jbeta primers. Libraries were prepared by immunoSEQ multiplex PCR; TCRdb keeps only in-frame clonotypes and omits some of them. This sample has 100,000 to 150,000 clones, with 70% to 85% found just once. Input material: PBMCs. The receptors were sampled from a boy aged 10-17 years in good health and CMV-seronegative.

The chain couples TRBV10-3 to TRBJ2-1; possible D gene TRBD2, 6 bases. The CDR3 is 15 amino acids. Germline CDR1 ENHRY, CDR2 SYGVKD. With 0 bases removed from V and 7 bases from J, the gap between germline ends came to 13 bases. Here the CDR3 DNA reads TGTGCCATCAGTGAGTCAAGACTAGAAGGAAATGAGCAGTTCTTC. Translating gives CAISESRLEGNEQFF.

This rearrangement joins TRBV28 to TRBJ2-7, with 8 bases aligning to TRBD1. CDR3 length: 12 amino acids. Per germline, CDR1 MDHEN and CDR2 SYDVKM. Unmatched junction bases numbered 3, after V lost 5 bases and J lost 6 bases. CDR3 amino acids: CASSNDRGEQYF. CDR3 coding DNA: TGTGCCAGCAGTAATGACAGGGGCGAGCAGTACTTC.

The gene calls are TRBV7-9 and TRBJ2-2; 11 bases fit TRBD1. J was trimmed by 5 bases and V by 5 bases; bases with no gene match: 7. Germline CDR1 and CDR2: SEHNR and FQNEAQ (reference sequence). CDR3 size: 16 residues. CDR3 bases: TGTGCCAGCAGCACAAGGACAGGGGGCGCAACCGGGGAGCTGTTTTTT. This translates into CASSTRTGGATGELFF.

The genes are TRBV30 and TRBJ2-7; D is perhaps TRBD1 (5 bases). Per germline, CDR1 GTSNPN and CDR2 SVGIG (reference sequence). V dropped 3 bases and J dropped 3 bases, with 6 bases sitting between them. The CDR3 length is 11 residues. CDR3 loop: CAWRGDYEQYF. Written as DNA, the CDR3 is TGTGCCTGGAGAGGGGACTACGAGCAGTACTTC.

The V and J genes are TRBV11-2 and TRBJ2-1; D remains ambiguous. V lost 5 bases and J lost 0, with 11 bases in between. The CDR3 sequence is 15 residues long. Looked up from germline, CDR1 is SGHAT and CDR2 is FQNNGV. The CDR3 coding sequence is TGTGCCAGCAGCGAACAGCTGAGCTCCTACAATGAGCAGTTCTTC. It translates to CASSEQLSSYNEQFF.

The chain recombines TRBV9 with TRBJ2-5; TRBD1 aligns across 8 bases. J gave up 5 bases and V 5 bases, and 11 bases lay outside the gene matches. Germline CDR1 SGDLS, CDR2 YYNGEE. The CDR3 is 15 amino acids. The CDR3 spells CASSVTDREGETQYF. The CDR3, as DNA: TGTGCCAGCAGTGTAACGGACAGGGAAGGGGAGACCCAGTACTTC.

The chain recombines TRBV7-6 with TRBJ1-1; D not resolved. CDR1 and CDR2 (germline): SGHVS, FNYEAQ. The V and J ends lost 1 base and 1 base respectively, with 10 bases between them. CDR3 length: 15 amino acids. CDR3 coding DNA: TGTGCCAGCAGCTTAGGGGCCCGGGGGAACACTGAAGCTTTCTTT. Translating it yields CASSLGARGNTEAFF.

This CDR3 is CATDRGNEQFF. Written as DNA, the CDR3 is TGTGCCACCGACCGAGGGAATGAGCAGTTCTTC. This chain connects TRBV2 to TRBJ2-1; perhaps TRBD2 as D (5 bases). In germline, CDR1 is SNHLY, CDR2 FYNNEI. The CDR3 runs to 11 residues. V lost 10 bases and J lost 7, with 11 bases in between.

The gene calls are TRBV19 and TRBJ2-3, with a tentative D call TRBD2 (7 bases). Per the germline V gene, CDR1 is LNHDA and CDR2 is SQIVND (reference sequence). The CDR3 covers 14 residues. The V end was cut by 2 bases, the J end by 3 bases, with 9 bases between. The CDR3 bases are TGTGCCAGTAGTATACGGGGGGCGACAGATACGCAGTATTTT. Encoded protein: CASSIRGATDTQYF.

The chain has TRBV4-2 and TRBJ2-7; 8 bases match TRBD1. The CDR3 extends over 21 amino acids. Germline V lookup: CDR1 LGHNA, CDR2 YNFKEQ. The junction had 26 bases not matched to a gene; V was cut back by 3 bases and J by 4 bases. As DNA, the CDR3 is TGTGCCAGCAGCCACCACGACAGGGGAGCAAAGACCCAAAAAGTATTGTACGAGCAGTACTTC. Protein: CASSHHDRGAKTQKVLYEQYF.

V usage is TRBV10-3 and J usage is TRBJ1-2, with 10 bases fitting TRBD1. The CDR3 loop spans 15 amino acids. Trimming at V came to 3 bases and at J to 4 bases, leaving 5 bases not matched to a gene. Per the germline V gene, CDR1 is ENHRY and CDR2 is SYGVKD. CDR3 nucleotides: TGTGCCATCAGTGAAGGGACAGGGGCCCCCTATGGCTACACCTTC. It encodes CAISEGTGAPYGYTF.

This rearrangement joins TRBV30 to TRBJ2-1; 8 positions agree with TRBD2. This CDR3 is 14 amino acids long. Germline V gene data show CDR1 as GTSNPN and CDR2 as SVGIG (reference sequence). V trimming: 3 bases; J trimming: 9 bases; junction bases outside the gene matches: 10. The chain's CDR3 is CAWSDRAGDGEQFF. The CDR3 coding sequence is TGTGCCTGGAGCGATCGAGCGGGAGACGGTGAGCAGTTCTTC.

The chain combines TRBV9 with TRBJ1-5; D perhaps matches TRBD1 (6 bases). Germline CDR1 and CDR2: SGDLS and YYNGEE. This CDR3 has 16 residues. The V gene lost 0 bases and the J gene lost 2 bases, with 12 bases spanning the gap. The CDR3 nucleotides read TGTGCCAGCAGCGTAGAGGGGGGGGGACGCAATCAGCCCCAGCATTTT. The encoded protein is CASSVEGGGRNQPQHF.

In nucleotides, the CDR3 is TGTGCCAGCAGCTTAGGCTCCGGGACAGAGATCTACGAGCAGTACTTC. This sequence encodes CASSLGSGTEIYEQYF. V usage is TRBV11-2 and J usage is TRBJ2-7; TRBD1 matches at 7 bases. Looked up from germline, CDR1 is SGHAT and CDR2 is FQNNGV. Losses at the gene ends were 1 base for V and 3 bases for J; bases not matched to a gene: 9. CDR3 size: 16 residues.